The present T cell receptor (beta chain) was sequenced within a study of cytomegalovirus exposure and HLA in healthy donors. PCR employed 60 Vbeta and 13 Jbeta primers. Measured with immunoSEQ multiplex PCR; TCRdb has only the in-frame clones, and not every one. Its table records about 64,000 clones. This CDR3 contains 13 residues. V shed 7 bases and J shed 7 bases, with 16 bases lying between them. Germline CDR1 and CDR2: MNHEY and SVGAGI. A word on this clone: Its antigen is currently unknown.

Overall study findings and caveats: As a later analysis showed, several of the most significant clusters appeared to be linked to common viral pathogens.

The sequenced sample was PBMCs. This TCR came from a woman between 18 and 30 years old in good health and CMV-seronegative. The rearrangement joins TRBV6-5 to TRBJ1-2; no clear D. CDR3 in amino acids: CASKEFREGGYTF. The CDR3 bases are TGTGCCAGCAAGGAATTCCGCGAGGGTGGCTACACCTTC.